This TCR beta chain was captured in a study of blood T cell repertoires in COVID-19. Study-level information: The United States, Italy and Spain provided the acute and convalescent COVID-19 samples.

Under the authors' procedure: Nucleated cell counts were estimated from reference gene primer amplification. Assay: immunoSEQ multiplex PCR; the TCRdb copy retains only in-frame clones and omits some. D and trimming were read from the DNA, whereas the V and J calls and clone size are those reported in that table. The table lists 250,000 to 400,000 clones, roughly nine tenths of them singletons. Germline CDR1 reads SGHRS; CDR2 reads YFSETQ. The J segment lost 5 bases and the V segment lost 3 bases, leaving 1 base of the junction unmatched. This CDR3 is built from 12 residues. Points on this clone: This sample also contains other DNA sequences that code for the same CDR3.

This study enrolled people aged 18 to 89 from 24 US geographic areas. The recovered donors of Cohort 3 showed two negative PCRs, clearance, or symptom resolution. The chain carries TRBV5-1 and TRBJ2-7; 8 nucleotides match TRBD1. The TCR sequence derives from a man between 60 and 75 years old who had recovered from COVID-19. Sequenced material: PBMCs or T cells enriched from blood (not recorded which). The CDR3 loop reads CASSSTGDEQYF. The CDR3 DNA sequence: TGCGCCAGCAGCTCGACAGGGGACGAGCAGTACTTC.